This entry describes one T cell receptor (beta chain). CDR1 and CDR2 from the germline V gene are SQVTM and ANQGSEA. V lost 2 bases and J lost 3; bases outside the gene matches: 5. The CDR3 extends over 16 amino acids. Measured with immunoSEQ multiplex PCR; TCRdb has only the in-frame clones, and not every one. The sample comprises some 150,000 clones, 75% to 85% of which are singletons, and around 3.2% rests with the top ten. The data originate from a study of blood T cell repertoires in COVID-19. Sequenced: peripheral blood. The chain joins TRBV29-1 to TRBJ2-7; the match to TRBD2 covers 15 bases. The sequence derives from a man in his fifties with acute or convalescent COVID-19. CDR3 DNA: TGCAGCGTTGAACGGACTAGCGGGGGGGCCGTCTACGAGCAGTACTTC. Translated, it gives CSVERTSGGAVYEQYF.